This T cell receptor beta chain comes out of a study of blood T cell repertoires in COVID-19. In germline, CDR1 is SGHRS, CDR2 YFSETQ. The CDR3 length is 15 residues. The V gene end was trimmed by 4 bases and the J gene end by 5 bases; junction bases not matched to a gene: 9. Libraries were prepared by immunoSEQ multiplex PCR; TCRdb keeps only in-frame clonotypes and omits some of them. This table holds over 200,000 clones, 90% found once. Assignment of participants to cohorts was predicated upon participant-reported clinical history. V and J are TRBV5-1 and TRBJ2-5; TRBD1 aligns across 9 bases. The sequencing sample was made of PBMCs or T cells enriched from blood (not recorded which). This TCR was sampled from a man aged 30 to 39 who had recovered from COVID-19. The CDR3: CASSGGQGGPETQYF. The CDR3 region has the DNA TGCGCCAGCAGCGGGGGACAGGGTGGCCCGGAGACCCAGTACTTC.